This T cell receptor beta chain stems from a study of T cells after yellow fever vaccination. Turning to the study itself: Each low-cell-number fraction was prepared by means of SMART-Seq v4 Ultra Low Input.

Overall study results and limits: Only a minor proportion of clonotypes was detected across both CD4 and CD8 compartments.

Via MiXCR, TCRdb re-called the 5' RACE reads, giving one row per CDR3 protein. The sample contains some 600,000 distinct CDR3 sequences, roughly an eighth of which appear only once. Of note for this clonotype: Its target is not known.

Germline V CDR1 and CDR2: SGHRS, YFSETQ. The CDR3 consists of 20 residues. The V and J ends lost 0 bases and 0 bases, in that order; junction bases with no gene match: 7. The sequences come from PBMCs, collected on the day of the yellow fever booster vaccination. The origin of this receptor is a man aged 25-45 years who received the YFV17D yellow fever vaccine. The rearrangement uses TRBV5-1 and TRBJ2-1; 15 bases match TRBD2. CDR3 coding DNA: TGCGCCAGCAGCTTGGCCGGGACTAGCGGGAGGTTAAGCTCCTACAATGAGCAGTTCTTC. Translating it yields CASSLAGTSGRLSSYNEQFF.